This TCR beta chain was found in a study of radiation and T cells in renal cell carcinoma. Study as a whole: Nephrectomy followed 15 Gy stereotactic body radiation by 4 weeks.

This clone was seen more than once but under ten times. Its specificity is unknown. Described time point: baseline pretreatment blood. Treatment of the sample: 15 Gy SBRT to primary tumor, nephrectomy 4 weeks later. The patient's renal cell carcinoma had clear cell pathology. Broader study findings: Top tumor clonotypes rose in blood 2 weeks post-radiation, then contracted.

This table comes from immunoSEQ multiplex PCR, and its TCRdb copy is limited to in-frame clones, with some not included. This table has 110,000 to 150,000 clones, approximately 90% appearing once. The CDR3 runs 14 residues. Germline CDR1 and CDR2: SGHRS and YFSETQ. V was clipped by 2 bases and J by 4 bases, with 10 bases between them. This TCR came from a woman aged 45-65 years with renal cell carcinoma. The genes are TRBV5-1 and TRBJ1-3, with a weak D call TRBD1 (6 bases). The sequencing here drew on blood, taken from a patient whose treatment included radiotherapy and nephrectomy. The CDR3, as DNA: TGCGCCAGCAGCTTTACAGGGATCGGAAACACCATATATTTT. Translated: CASSFTGIGNTIYF.